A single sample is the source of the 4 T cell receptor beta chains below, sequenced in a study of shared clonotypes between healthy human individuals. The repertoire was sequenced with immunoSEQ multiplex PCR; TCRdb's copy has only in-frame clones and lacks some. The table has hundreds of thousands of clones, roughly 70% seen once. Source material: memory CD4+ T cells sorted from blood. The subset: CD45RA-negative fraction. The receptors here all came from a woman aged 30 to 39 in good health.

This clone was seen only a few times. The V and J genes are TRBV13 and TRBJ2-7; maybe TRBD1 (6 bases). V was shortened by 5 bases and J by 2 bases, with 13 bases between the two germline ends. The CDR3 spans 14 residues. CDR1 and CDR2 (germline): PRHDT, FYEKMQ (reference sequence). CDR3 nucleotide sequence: TGTGCCAGCAGCACCGGACAGCTACCCTACGAGCAGTACTTC. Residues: CASSTGQLPYEQYF.

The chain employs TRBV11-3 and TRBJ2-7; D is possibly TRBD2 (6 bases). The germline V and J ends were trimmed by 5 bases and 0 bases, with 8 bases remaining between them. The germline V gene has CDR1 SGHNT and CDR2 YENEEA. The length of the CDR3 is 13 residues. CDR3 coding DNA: TGTGCCAGCAGCCGGACTAACTCCTACGAGCAGTACTTC. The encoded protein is CASSRTNSYEQYF.

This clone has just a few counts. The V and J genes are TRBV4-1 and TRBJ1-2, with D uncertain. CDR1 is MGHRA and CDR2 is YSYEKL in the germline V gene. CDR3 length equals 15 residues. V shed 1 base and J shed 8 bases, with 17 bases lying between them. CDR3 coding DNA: TGCGCCAGCAGCCAAGGATCGATGATCTTGGGAGGCTACACCTTC. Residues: CASSQGSMILGGYTF.

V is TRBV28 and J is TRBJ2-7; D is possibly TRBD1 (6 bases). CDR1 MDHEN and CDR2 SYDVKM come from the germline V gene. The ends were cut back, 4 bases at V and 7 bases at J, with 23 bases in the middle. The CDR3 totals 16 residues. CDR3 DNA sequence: TGTGCCAGCAGTTCCACGTGGCAGGGACACCCAGGGGAGCAGTACTTC. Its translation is CASSSTWQGHPGEQYF.